This T cell receptor beta chain was profiled in a study of blood T cell repertoires in COVID-19. Sequencing was performed with immunoSEQ multiplex PCR; in TCRdb, only in-frame clones are kept and a portion is missing. The sample includes around 450,000 clones, 70% to 90% of them seen just once. The CDR3 covers 14 residues. V was trimmed by 7 bases and J by 2 bases, leaving 12 bases between them. Germline lookup yields CDR1 MNHEY and CDR2 SVGAGI. This receptor was obtained from a woman in her late teens or twenties with acute COVID-19. Sequenced input: PBMCs or T cells enriched from blood (not recorded which). The chain links TRBV6-5 to TRBJ2-4; D is perhaps TRBD2 (5 bases). This CDR3 is CASTNRETKNIQYF. The CDR3 bases are TGTGCCAGCACTAACCGGGAAACCAAAAACATTCAGTACTTC.